This TCR beta chain was retrieved from a study of shared clonotypes between healthy human individuals (dated by TCRdb to 2020 to 2022). In terms of the full investigation: A couple of women and a few men aged 18 to 49 years were included in the cohort. For each donor, CD4 naive and CD4 memory were each run on three plates, CD8 naive on two plates, and CD8 memory on one plate. To estimate repertoire size and how much clonotype sharing occurs between individuals, the study deeply sequenced the blood TCR repertoires of five healthy adults. Libraries were prepared and TCR repertoires were sequenced by different laboratories using diverse techniques, in order to increase sequencing depth and limit assay-specific biases. Leukapheresis yielded between about 0.94 and 9.5 billion PBMCs per donor. What the study reported, not specific to this receptor: Pairwise subsampling led to the expectation that sequencing depth would affect the degree of clonotype sharing among donors. The genetic and exposure-history diversity represented was limited by the small number of donors. Sampling was limited to blood, and TCR repertoires in tissue likely differ from TCR repertoires in blood. Estimated clonotype richness was generally larger for naive than for memory subsets. Rarefaction of sorted-subset datasets indicated incomplete sequencing despite the large sequencing depth. When several donors were compared, the shared fraction of clonotypes was around 5% for naive CD4, around 3.5% for naive CD8, roughly 2.3% for memory CD4, and under 0.5% for memory CD8. Higher generation probabilities were observed for clonotypes shared by all four sorted-subset donors than for non-shared clonotypes.

CD8 naive samples were CD45RO-negative cells positively selected for CCR7, giving a CD45RA+CCR7+ population that excluded TemRA cells. Donors were healthy HIV-negative adults with no recently reported acute infections or vaccinations. Every donor was a Caucasian adult living in Nashville, Tennessee, USA. Blood was collected by leukapheresis, and PBMCs were isolated by Ficoll-Histopaque density gradient centrifugation and then cryopreserved in liquid nitrogen vapor phase. Analytical flow cytometry was used to check the purity and quantity of every magnetically sorted T cell population. Each sorted fraction had its genomic DNA isolated and then quantified by UV absorbance on a Nanodrop 2000c. In regard to this clone: Its antigen target is currently unknown. No much larger clone exists at a distance of one base, and base qualities are not known.

Using the deep immunoSEQ assay, TCR CDR3 regions were amplified from genomic DNA by multiplex PCR. For each cell subset, the extracted genomic DNA was distributed evenly across all wells of several immunoSEQ 96-well plates, and each plate served as one replicate. Each replicate PCR for sorted subsets received about 0.2 ug genomic DNA, equal to 28,000 or so T cell genomes. The purified libraries were quantified using a Qubit 3.0 fluorometer, sized with a Bioanalyzer 2100, and then quantified again using the KAPA Library Quantification kit. Each immunoSEQ 96-well plate was sequenced on its own single-read 150-cycle Illumina NextSeq 550 flow cell. On the study's bioinformatics: Because the immunoSEQ output included only junctional sequences and no quality scores, the filtering could not be the same as the filtering used for full-length reads. Sequences were annotated with PyIR, a Python wrapper for IgBLAST v1.9, and V/J genes and CDR3 were assigned using IMGT germline references. Reads were filtered out if the reads had weak V/J assignments (E-value above 1e-6), no CDR3, stop codons, out-of-frame junctions, or ambiguous translated residues. V3J clonotypes were defined by identical inferred V gene, J gene, and CDR3 amino acid sequence. To compute the percentage overlap between repertoires, the number of shared unique clonotypes was divided by the size of the smaller repertoire. Three approaches were used to assess repertoire richness: RTK rarefaction, the Chao1 estimator, and Recon v2.1 estimates of unobserved clonotypes. For all TCRbeta clonotypes obtained by the gDNA method from a handful of donors, generation probabilities were computed with OLGA. The clones in this table, taken by TCRdb from immuneACCESS, are in-frame only. Not every clone is retained; where verified, under half of the shortfall comes from an unresolved V gene, and the cause of the rest is unknown. That table furnishes V, J and clone size, whereas the DNA furnished D and trimming. Counted in this sample were hundreds of thousands of clones; more than 85% of them appeared once. Of the sample, 24% falls within the top ten clones.

According to the germline V gene, CDR1 reads SQVTM and CDR2 reads ANQGSEA. V is reduced by 7 bases and J by 2 bases, leaving a spacing of 17 bases between them. The CDR3 holds 14 amino acids from the cysteine to the phenylalanine. Of all the DNA, just the CDR3 is kept, 42 bases in frame from base 1. This chain is built from TRBV29-1 and TRBJ1-2; a tentative D call is TRBD1 (6 bases match). The receptor's source is a man aged 25 to 40 in good health. The sequencing input was naive CD8+ T cells sorted from blood. According to the study, the label for this sample's cell subset or site signals: CD45RA+CCR7+. The DNA reads TGCAGCGCTATAAAGGACAGAAAAAACTATGGCTACACCTTC. Protein translation: CSAIKDRKNYGYTF.